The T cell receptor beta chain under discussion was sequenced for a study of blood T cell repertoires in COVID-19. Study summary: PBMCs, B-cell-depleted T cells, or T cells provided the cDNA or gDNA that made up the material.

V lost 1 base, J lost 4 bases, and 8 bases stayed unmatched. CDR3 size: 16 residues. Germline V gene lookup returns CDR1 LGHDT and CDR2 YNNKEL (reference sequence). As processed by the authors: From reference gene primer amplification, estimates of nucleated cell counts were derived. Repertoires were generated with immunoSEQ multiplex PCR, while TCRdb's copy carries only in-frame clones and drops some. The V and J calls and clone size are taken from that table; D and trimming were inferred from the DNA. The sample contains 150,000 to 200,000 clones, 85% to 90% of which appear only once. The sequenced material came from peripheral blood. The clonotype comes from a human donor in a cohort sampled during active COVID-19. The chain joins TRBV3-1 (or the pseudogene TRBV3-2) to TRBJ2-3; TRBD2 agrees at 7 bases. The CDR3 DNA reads TGTGCCAGCAGCCAAGTTGGGGGAGGGTCCCCAGATACGCAGTATTTT. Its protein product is CASSQVGGGSPDTQYF.